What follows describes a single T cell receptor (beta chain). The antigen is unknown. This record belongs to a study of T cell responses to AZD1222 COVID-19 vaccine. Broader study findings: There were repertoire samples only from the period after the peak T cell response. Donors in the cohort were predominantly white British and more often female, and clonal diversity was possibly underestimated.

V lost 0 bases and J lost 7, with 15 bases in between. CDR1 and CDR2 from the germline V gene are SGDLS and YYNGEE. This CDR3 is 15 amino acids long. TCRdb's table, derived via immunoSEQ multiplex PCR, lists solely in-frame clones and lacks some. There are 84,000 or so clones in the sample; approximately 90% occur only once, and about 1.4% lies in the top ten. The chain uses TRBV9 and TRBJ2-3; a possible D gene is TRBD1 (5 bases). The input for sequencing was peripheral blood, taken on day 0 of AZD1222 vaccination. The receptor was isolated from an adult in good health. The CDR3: CASSVVSGALNTQYF. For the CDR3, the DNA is TGTGCCAGCAGCGTAGTATCTGGGGCTCTGAATACGCAGTATTTT.